A selection of T cell receptor beta chains follows, all from one sample in a study of T cells in Graves' hyperthyroidism and ophthalmopathy. TCRdb called the multiplex PCR reads again in MiXCR, with one record for every CDR3 protein. The sample holds about 520,000 distinct CDR3 sequences; around 21% are singletons and the top ten take approximately 25%. Sequences were obtained from blood. The receptors were gathered from a man between 18 and 29 years old with Graves' hyperthyroidism. The CDR3 runs from the conserved cysteine through the conserved F or W. D genes are given only for firm matches. Clone size is given for some rows only: seen once, a few or many times, or a class if the clone is expanded.

>TRBJ1-2|NA|TRBV11-2|NA
TGTGCCAGCAGCCATCTCGACGGGCCTGGCTATGGCTACACCTTC
CASSHLDGPGYGYTF
>TRBJ1-2|NA|TRBV28|many
TGTGCCAGCAGCGGACTGGGGGACTATGGCTACACCTTC
CASSGLGDYGYTF
>TRBJ1-2|TRBD1|TRBV12-3/TRBV12-4|few
TGTGCCAGCAGTTCGGACAGGGGGCTGAGAGGCTACACCTTC
CASSSDRGLRGYTF
>TRBJ1-3|TRBD1|TRBV7-9|many
TGTGCCAGCAGCCAGGGGACAGTCTCTGGAAACACCATATATTTT
CASSQGTVSGNTIYF
>TRBJ1-1|NA|TRBV6-5|NA
TGTGCCAGCAGTTACTCGTACGGGGGTAGCACTGAAGCTTTCTTT
CASSYSYGGSTEAFF
>TRBJ2-5|TRBD1|TRBV20-1|few
TGCAGTGCTAGAGACAGGGGGAAGGGGGAGACCCAGTACTTC
CSARDRGKGETQYF
>TRBJ1-1|TRBD1|TRBV5-1|many
TGCGCCAGCAGCTTTGGATGGACAGGGAACACTGAAGCTTTCTTT
CASSFGWTGNTEAFF
>TRBJ2-7|NA|TRBV28|many
TGTGCCAGCAGTTCTACCAGCGCTCGGGAGCAGTACTTC
CASSSTSAREQYF
>TRBJ2-2|TRBD1|TRBV6-1|NA
TGTGCCAGCAGGCCCCCGAGACAGGGTGCCGGGGAGCTGTTTTTT
CASRPPRQGAGELFF
>TRBJ2-2|NA|TRBV6-1|NA
TGTGCCAGCAGTGAAGGGGAGCGCACCGGGGAGCTGTTTTTT
CASSEGERTGELFF
>TRBJ1-1|NA|TRBV5-5|NA
TGTGCCAGCAGCCCAATAGGGAGGTTTGCTGAAGCTTTCTTT
CASSPIGRFAEAFF
>TRBJ1-1|NA|TRBV7-9|many
TGTGCCAGCAGACCCAGACAGCCGACAACTGAAGCTTTCTTT
CASRPRQPTTEAFF
>TRBJ2-5|TRBD1|TRBV28|many
TGTGCCAGCAGCCGGGACAGGGGGCAAGAGACCCAGTACTTC
CASSRDRGQETQYF
>TRBJ2-7|NA|TRBV12-3/TRBV12-4|many
TGTGCCAGCAGTTTTAGGGAACCAAAAAGGGACGAGCAGTACTTC
CASSFREPKRDEQYF
>TRBJ2-7|NA|TRBV6-5|many
TGTGCCAGCAGTCCCAGGGATGGCGGCGAGCAGTACTTC
CASSPRDGGEQYF
>TRBJ1-1|NA|TRBV12-3/TRBV12-4|many
TGTGCCAGCGGTTTTAGCCGTGAAGCTTTCTTT
CASGFSREAFF
>TRBJ2-7|NA|TRBV12-3/TRBV12-4|NA
TGTGCCAGCAGTTTCAGTCTCTCCTACGAGCAGTACTTC
CASSFSLSYEQYF
>TRBJ2-7|TRBD1|TRBV27|many
TGTGCCAGCAGTCCAGCAGGGACAGAAAGTAAGGAGCAGTACTTC
CASSPAGTESKEQYF
>TRBJ2-2|NA|TRBV9|many
TGTGCCAGCAGCGATTATGGGGAGCTGTTTTTT
CASSDYGELFF
>TRBJ2-2|NA|TRBV6-1|many
TGTGCCAGCATTCAGGGAAACGCGAACACCGGGGAGCTGTTTTTT
CASIQGNANTGELFF
>TRBJ1-3|NA|TRBV28|many
TGTGCCAGCAGTTTTGACGGAAGAGGTGGAAACACCATATATTTT
CASSFDGRGGNTIYF
>TRBJ2-5|NA|TRBV29-1|few
TGCAGCGTTGAAGACCAACGACACCAGTACCAAGAGACCCAGTACTTC
CSVEDQRHQYQETQYF
>TRBJ1-1|TRBD1|TRBV28|many
TGTGCCAGCAGAACGGAGGGGGCGCGGACTGAAGCTTTCTTT
CASRTEGARTEAFF
>TRBJ1-2|TRBD1|TRBV12-3/TRBV12-4|few
TGTGCCAGCAGAGGGGACAGGCCCTATGGCTACACCTTC
CASRGDRPYGYTF
>TRBJ2-5|TRBD2|TRBV28|many
TGTGCCAGCAGACCAAAAGGACTAGCGGGGGCCCGGGAGACCCAGTACTTC
CASRPKGLAGARETQYF
>TRBJ1-5|NA|TRBV5-1|many
TGCGCCAGCAGCCCGACAGGTTTTAGCAATCAGCCCCAGCATTTT
CASSPTGFSNQPQHF
>TRBJ2-6|NA|TRBV7-2|many
TGTGCCAGCAGCTCATTCAGGACTGGGGCCAACGTCCTGACTTTC
CASSSFRTGANVLTF
>TRBJ1-5|NA|TRBV28|many
TGTGCCAGCAGTTTTCGGGGTTCGAGCAATCAGCCCCAGCATTTT
CASSFRGSSNQPQHF
>TRBJ1-2|NA|TRBV4-3|few
TGCGCCAGCAGCCAAGAACGCAGGACCGCTAACTATGGCTACACCTTC
CASSQERRTANYGYTF
>TRBJ1-5|NA|TRBV6-5|many
TGTGCCAGCAGTTCCCGGAGTGTCGCACGGGGCGGTCAGCCCCAGCATTTT
CASSSRSVARGGQPQHF
>TRBJ2-7|TRBD2|TRBV7-2|many
TGTGCCAGCAGCTTAGAGGTGGGAGGGTTCGAGCAGTACTTC
CASSLEVGGFEQYF
>TRBJ1-5|NA|TRBV6-1|many
TGTGCCAGCAGCGGAAGCAGATTTAGCAATCAGCCCCAGCATTTT
CASSGSRFSNQPQHF
>TRBJ2-7|NA|TRBV14|many
TGTGCCAGCAGCCCACCTGGAGCAGGGATAACCTACGAGCAGTACTTC
CASSPPGAGITYEQYF
>TRBJ1-3|NA|TRBV28|many
TGTGCCAGCACCTGGGGGCCGGCCTCTGGAAACACCATATATTTT
CASTWGPASGNTIYF
>TRBJ2-7|TRBD2|TRBV13|many
TGTGCCAGCAGCAACGGGGGGGCGATCCACGAGCAGTACTTC
CASSNGGAIHEQYF
>TRBJ2-2|NA|TRBV28|many
TGTGCCAGCAGTTTAGTAAACACCGGGGAGCTGTTTTTT
CASSLVNTGELFF
>TRBJ2-7|NA|TRBV11-2|few
TGTGCCAGCAGGGGCCTCGGGGAGAACCACGAGCAGTACTTC
CASRGLGENHEQYF
>TRBJ2-2|NA|TRBV5-1|NA
TGCGCCAGCAGCAGGGATGGACTGGCCGGGGAGCTGTTTTTT
CASSRDGLAGELFF
>TRBJ1-1|NA|TRBV11-2|many
TGTGCCAGCAGCCGACGGGCGGGGCGTATAGACACTGAAGCTTTCTTT
CASSRRAGRIDTEAFF
>TRBJ1-1|TRBD1|TRBV9|NA
TGTGCCAGCAGCCCGGGCCGGGACAGGGGTGATGAAGCTTTCTTT
CASSPGRDRGDEAFF
>TRBJ1-5|NA|TRBV4-1|NA
TGCGCCAGCAGCCAAGGCTCTACAGGGACGGGTCAGCCCCAGCATTTT
CASSQGSTGTGQPQHF
>TRBJ1-2|NA|TRBV12-3/TRBV12-4|many
TGTGCCAGCAGTTTACAGACAGCCTCAAACTATGGCTACACCTTC
CASSLQTASNYGYTF
>TRBJ1-5|NA|TRBV6-1|NA
TGTGCCAGCAGTGAAGCTGGGCACCAACAGCCCCAGCATTTT
CASSEAGHQQPQHF
>TRBJ2-6|NA|TRBV6-2/TRBV6-3|many
TGTGCCAGCAGACACAGGGTTGATGGGGCCAACGTCCTGACTTTC
CASRHRVDGANVLTF
>TRBJ2-4|NA|TRBV7-2|few
TGTGCCAGCAACCAAGCGGTAGCCAAAAACATTCAGTACTTC
CASNQAVAKNIQYF
>TRBJ2-7|NA|TRBV7-9|many
TGTGCCAGCAGCCCGCGGTACTCGGTCCACGAGCAGTACTTC
CASSPRYSVHEQYF
>TRBJ2-5|TRBD2|TRBV6-1|many
TGTGCCAGCAGTGGGATTGGGTTGGCGGGGGGACACCGGGGGGAGACCCAGTACTTC
CASSGIGLAGGHRGETQYF
>TRBJ1-3|NA|TRBV6-1|many
TGTGCCAGCAGGAAGAGGCGTACGGACACCATATATTTT
CASRKRRTDTIYF
>TRBJ2-7|NA|TRBV15|many
TGTGCCACCAGCCCTTCAGCCGGGGCGTGGGAGCAGTACTTC
CATSPSAGAWEQYF
>TRBJ1-2|NA|TRBV11-1|many
TGTGCCAGCAGCTTAGCGTTCGGGGCCATAGAATCCTATGGCTACACCTTC
CASSLAFGAIESYGYTF
>TRBJ1-1|TRBD1|TRBV6-1|NA
TGTGCCAGCACCACAGGACAGGCAACCACTGAAGCTTTCTTT
CASTTGQATTEAFF
>TRBJ1-5|NA|TRBV19|many
TGTGCCAGTAGTCCTGGGGCACCCGGCAATCAGCCCCAGCATTTT
CASSPGAPGNQPQHF
>TRBJ2-7|NA|TRBV2|many
TGTGCCAGCAGTGAAGACAGTACTCTCTACGAGCAGTACTTC
CASSEDSTLYEQYF
>TRBJ1-2|NA|TRBV15|many
TGTGCCACCAGCAGAGATCAGTATGGCTACACCTTC
CATSRDQYGYTF
>TRBJ1-6|NA|TRBV12-3/TRBV12-4|NA
TGTGCCAGCGGATTTGGGGGGTTAGGCTTTCGAGATTCACCCCTCCACTTT
CASGFGGLGFRDSPLHF